The 21 T cell receptor beta chains in this list originate from one sample, sequenced in a study of T cell responses to AZD1222 COVID-19 vaccine listed by TCRdb under 2021. The time point label for this specimen denotes: baseline before first vaccination. Library prep was done by the immunoSEQ multiplex PCR assay. TCRdb took over this immuneACCESS table, retaining in-frame rearrangements with V and J assigned. Such tables are incomplete; in checked studies, under half of the missing clones stem from an unresolved V gene, and the remainder is unexplained. Across this sample there are 110,000 to 150,000 clones, with about 91% seen only once. The top ten hold roughly 3% of the sample. The sequenced sample was peripheral blood, obtained on day 0 of AZD1222 vaccination. The receptors derive from an adult in good health.

The chain uses TRBV5-1 and TRBJ2-5; D unresolved. This CDR3 is 13 amino acids long. Trimming left V 7 bases short and J 5 bases short, with 15 bases between. CDR1 and CDR2 from the germline V gene are SGHRS and YFSETQ. Here the CDR3 reads CASAPNDRETQYF. The CDR3 coding sequence is TGCGCCAGCGCCCCTAATGATCGGGAGACCCAGTACTTC. The whole variable domain, filled in from reference TRBV5-1 and TRBJ2-5, reads KAGVTQTPRYLIKTRGQQVTLSCSPISGHRSVSWYQQTPGQGLQFLFEYFSETQRNKGNFPGRFSGRQFSNSRSEMNVSTLELGDSALYLCASAPNDRETQYFGPGTRLLVL.

This chain connects TRBV10-3 to TRBJ1-1; 7 bases are a match to TRBD1. Trimming at V came to 9 bases and at J to 3 bases, leaving 1 base not matched to a gene. CDR1 ENHRY and CDR2 SYGVKD come from the germline V gene. The CDR3 is 11 residues long. DNA for the CDR3: TGTGCCATAACAGGGGACACTGAAGCTTTCTTT. Protein product: CAITGDTEAFF.

The chain carries TRBV7-6 and TRBJ2-3; the match to TRBD2 covers 13 bases. Germline CDR1 and CDR2: SGHVS and FNYEAQ. The CDR3 extends over 17 amino acids. J was trimmed by 4 bases and V by 1 base; bases with no gene match: 5. CDR3 sequence reads: CASSLVGTSGIADTQYF. In DNA, the CDR3 is TGTGCCAGCAGCTTAGTCGGGACTAGCGGGATAGCAGATACGCAGTATTTT. The whole variable domain, filled in from reference TRBV7-6 and TRBJ2-3, reads GAGVSQSPRYKVTKRGQDVALRCDPISGHVSLYWYRQALGQGPEFLTYFNYEAQQDKSGLPNDRFSAERPEGSISTLTIQRTEQRDSAMYRCASSLVGTSGIADTQYFGPGTRLTVL.

This chain joins TRBV6-5 and TRBJ1-2; D perhaps matches TRBD1 (6 bases). Germline V gene data show CDR1 as MNHEY and CDR2 as SVGAGI. Trimming pared 0 bases from V and 3 bases from J, leaving 8 bases between. The CDR3 sequence is 14 residues long. CDR3 in DNA: TGTGCCAGCAGTTACTCCGGACAGTACTATGGCTACACCTTC. This gives the protein CASSYSGQYYGYTF.

The rearrangement uses TRBV30 and TRBJ1-1; D remains unclear. Trimming pared 3 bases from V and 0 bases from J, leaving 8 bases between. Germline values: CDR1 GTSNPN, CDR2 SVGIG (reference sequence). The length of the CDR3 is 13 residues. The CDR3 nucleotides read TGTGCCTGGAGAGCGGTTCTGAACACTGAAGCTTTCTTT. Encoded protein: CAWRAVLNTEAFF.

The chain couples TRBV5-4 to TRBJ2-7; weak D call: TRBD1 (6 bases). The ends were cut back, 6 bases at V and 7 bases at J, with 23 bases in the middle. This CDR3 is 15 amino acids long. From germline, CDR1 is SGHNT and CDR2 YYREEE (reference sequence). The CDR3 DNA follows: TGTGCCAGCACCAGGGGTGGGCCAGGGGCCGGTGAGCAGTACTTC. It encodes CASTRGGPGAGEQYF. The full variable domain, completed using reference TRBV5-4 and TRBJ2-7, is ETGVTQSPTHLIKTRGQQVTLRCSSQSGHNTVSWYQQALGQGPQFIFQYYREEENGRGNFPPRFSGLQFPNYSSELNVNALELDDSALYLCASTRGGPGAGEQYFGPGTRLTVT.

This clone was seen a handful of times. The V and J genes are TRBV16 and TRBJ2-3, with D uncertain. V was shortened by 4 bases and J by 1 base, with 15 bases between the two germline ends. The germline CDR1 and CDR2 sequences are KGHSY and FQNENV. This CDR3 contains 16 residues. The CDR3 DNA reads as TGTGCCAGCAGCCGAGGTGGAGTACATGGCACAGATACGCAGTATTTT. Translating it yields CASSRGGVHGTDTQYF.

This sequence joins TRBV10-3 and TRBJ2-1; 10 bases agree with TRBD2. Per the germline V gene, CDR1 is ENHRY and CDR2 is SYGVKD. The CDR3 sequence is 18 residues long. V gave up 0 bases and J gave up 2 bases; unmatched junction bases: 7. The CDR3 loop is CAISESGAGGLAYNEQFF. Written as DNA, the CDR3 is TGTGCCATCAGTGAGTCAGGAGCGGGAGGGCTGGCCTACAATGAGCAGTTCTTC.

CDR3 sequence (DNA): TGTGCCAGCAGCGTAGGAGGGGCAGGGGGGTACGAGCAGTACTTC. Its translation is CASSVGGAGGYEQYF. This chain links TRBV9 with TRBJ2-7; D perhaps matches TRBD1 (7 bases). V gave up 0 bases and J gave up 4 bases, with 14 bases separating them. CDR1 is SGDLS, CDR2 YYNGEE, per germline. This CDR3 region has 15 residues.

The rearrangement joins TRBV5-4 to TRBJ2-1; possible D gene TRBD2, 5 bases. This CDR3 contains 13 residues. Germline loops: CDR1 SGHNT, CDR2 YYREEE (reference sequence). V was clipped by 2 bases and J by 6 bases, with 9 bases between them. The CDR3 here is CASSLRGPNEQFF. CDR3 in DNA: TGTGCCAGCAGCTTACGAGGGCCCAATGAGCAGTTCTTC.

The chain couples TRBV18 to TRBJ2-7; D perhaps matches TRBD1 (6 bases). V was trimmed by 3 bases and J by 6 bases, leaving 18 bases between them. The CDR3 has 15 amino acids. Germline V gives CDR1 KGHSH, CDR2 LQKENI. In DNA, the CDR3 is TGTGCCAGCTCACCCGGGACATCGAAGACGGGCGAGCAGTACTTC. Its translation is CASSPGTSKTGEQYF.

The rearrangement links TRBV19 to TRBJ1-4, with no clear D. V shed 5 bases and J shed 0 bases, with 10 bases lying between them. CDR3 size: 15 residues. The V gene's germline CDR1 is LNHDA and CDR2 SQIVND (reference sequence). This chain's CDR3 is CASSRRHTTNEKLFF. The DNA for the CDR3 is TGTGCCAGTAGTCGTCGACACACAACTAATGAAAAACTGTTTTTT.

CDR3 amino acids: CASSIGAMTGGPQFNEQFF. CDR3 coding DNA: TGTGCCAGTAGTATAGGGGCTATGACGGGAGGGCCTCAATTCAATGAGCAGTTCTTC. The chain employs TRBV19 and TRBJ2-1, with 8 nucleotides matching TRBD2. The J segment lost 6 bases and the V segment lost 1 base, leaving 17 bases of the junction unmatched. The CDR3 contains 19 residues. The germline CDR1 and CDR2 sequences are LNHDA and SQIVND (reference sequence).

This clone is a singleton in its sample. The chain links TRBV4-2 to TRBJ1-1; the D gene is possibly TRBD1 (5 bases). Germline-derived CDR1 and CDR2 are LGHNA and YNFKEQ. The CDR3 extends over 15 amino acids. V lost 0 bases and J 0 bases, leaving 8 bases between the germline ends. The CDR3 reads CASSQDPGMNTEAFF. Here the CDR3 DNA reads TGTGCCAGCAGCCAAGATCCAGGGATGAACACTGAAGCTTTCTTT.

The chain couples TRBV19 to TRBJ2-7; 14 bases are shared with TRBD2. In germline, CDR1 is LNHDA, CDR2 SQIVND (reference sequence). The trim removed 4 bases at V and 1 base at J, leaving 12 bases unmatched. The CDR3 extends over 19 amino acids. CDR3 sequence reads: CASSTLPGLAGGGSYEQYF. The CDR3 DNA follows: TGTGCCAGTAGTACCCTCCCCGGACTAGCGGGAGGAGGGTCCTACGAGCAGTACTTC.

This clone was recorded many times. This chain links TRBV4-1 with TRBJ1-1; D is uncertain. Trimming removed 5 bases from V and 0 bases from J, with 16 bases in between. Germline V CDR1 and CDR2: MGHRA, YSYEKL. The CDR3 loop spans 16 amino acids. CDR3: CASSNKVGQMNTEAFF. CDR3 in DNA: TGCGCCAGCAGCAACAAAGTGGGCCAGATGAACACTGAAGCTTTCTTT.

CDR3 sequence reads: CASTLGGVDTQYF. CDR3 nucleotide sequence: TGTGCCAGCACATTGGGGGGGGTGGATACGCAGTATTTT. The rearrangement links TRBV12-3 or TRBV12-4 to TRBJ2-3, with 7 bases identical to TRBD2. J was trimmed by 6 bases and V by 7 bases; bases with no gene match: 7. The CDR3 loop spans 13 amino acids.

This rearrangement joins TRBV14 to TRBJ2-7; TRBD1 matches 10 bases. Germline loops: CDR1 SGHDN, CDR2 FVKESK. This CDR3 region has 14 residues. The V and J ends lost 1 base and 4 bases, in that order; junction bases with no gene match: 1. This chain's CDR3 is CASSQGTGGYEQYF. CDR3 sequence (DNA): TGTGCCAGCAGCCAAGGGACAGGGGGATACGAGCAGTACTTC.

The V gene is TRBV6-6, the J gene TRBJ2-5; TRBD2 is a possible D gene (6 bases). Germline-derived CDR1 and CDR2 are MNHNY and SVGAGI (reference sequence). The germline V and J ends were trimmed by 3 bases and 2 bases, with 10 bases remaining between them. The CDR3 runs 14 residues. CDR3 region: CASSYFAGQETQYF. The CDR3 DNA follows: TGTGCCAGCAGTTATTTTGCGGGACAAGAGACCCAGTACTTC.

The chain combines TRBV12-5 with TRBJ2-2; D gene ambiguous. CDR1 and CDR2 (germline): LGHNT, FRNRAP. CDR3 length: 19 residues. The ends were cut back, 0 bases at V and 1 base at J, with 18 bases in the middle. CDR3 sequence (DNA): TGTGCTAGTGGTTTGGTATTACCAGCAGGAAAGCGGAACACCGGGGAGCTGTTTTTT. It codes for CASGLVLPAGKRNTGELFF.

This chain uses TRBV20-1 with TRBJ2-1; no definite D call. The CDR3 length is 11 residues. CDR1 and CDR2 (germline): DFQATT, SNEGSKA (reference sequence). The V end lost 5 bases, the J end lost 9 bases, and 11 bases lay between the germline ends. Here the CDR3 DNA reads TGCAGTGCTTTCGAGTGGGGTGAGCAGTTCTTC. Translating it yields CSAFEWGEQFF.